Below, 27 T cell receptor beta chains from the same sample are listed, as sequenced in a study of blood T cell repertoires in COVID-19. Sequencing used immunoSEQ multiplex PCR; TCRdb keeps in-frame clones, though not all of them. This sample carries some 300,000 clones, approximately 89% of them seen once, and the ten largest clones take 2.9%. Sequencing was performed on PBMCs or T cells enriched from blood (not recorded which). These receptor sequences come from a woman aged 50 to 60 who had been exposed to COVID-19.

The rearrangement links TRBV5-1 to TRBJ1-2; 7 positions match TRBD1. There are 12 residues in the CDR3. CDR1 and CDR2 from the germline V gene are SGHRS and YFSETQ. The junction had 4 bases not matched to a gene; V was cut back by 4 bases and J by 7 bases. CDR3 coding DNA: TGCGCCAGCAGCGTACAGGGGAGTGGCTACACCTTC. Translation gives CASSVQGSGYTF.

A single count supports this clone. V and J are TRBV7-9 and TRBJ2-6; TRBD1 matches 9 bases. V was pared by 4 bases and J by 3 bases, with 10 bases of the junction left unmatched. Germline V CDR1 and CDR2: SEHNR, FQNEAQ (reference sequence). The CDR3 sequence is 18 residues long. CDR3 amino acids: CASSSAGQGDFGANVLTF. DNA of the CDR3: TGTGCCAGCAGCTCGGCGGGACAGGGAGATTTTGGGGCCAACGTCCTGACTTTC.

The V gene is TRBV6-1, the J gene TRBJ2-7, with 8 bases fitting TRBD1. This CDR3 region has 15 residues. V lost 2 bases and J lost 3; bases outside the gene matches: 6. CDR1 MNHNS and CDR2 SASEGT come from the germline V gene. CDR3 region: CASSESGTGVYEQYF. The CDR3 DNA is TGTGCCAGCAGTGAATCCGGGACAGGTGTCTACGAGCAGTACTTC.

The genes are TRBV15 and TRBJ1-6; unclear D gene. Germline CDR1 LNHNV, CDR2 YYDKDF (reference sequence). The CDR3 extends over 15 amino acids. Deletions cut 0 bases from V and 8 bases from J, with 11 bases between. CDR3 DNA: TGTGCCACCAGCAGAGACAAAAACAGTTATTCACCCCTCCACTTT. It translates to CATSRDKNSYSPLHF. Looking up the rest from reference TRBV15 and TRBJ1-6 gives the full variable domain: DAMVIQNPRYQVTQFGKPVTLSCSQTLNHNVMYWYQQKSSQAPKLLFHYYDKDFNNEADTPDNFQSRRPNTSFCFLDIRSPGLGDTAMYLCATSRDKNSYSPLHFGNGTRLTVT.

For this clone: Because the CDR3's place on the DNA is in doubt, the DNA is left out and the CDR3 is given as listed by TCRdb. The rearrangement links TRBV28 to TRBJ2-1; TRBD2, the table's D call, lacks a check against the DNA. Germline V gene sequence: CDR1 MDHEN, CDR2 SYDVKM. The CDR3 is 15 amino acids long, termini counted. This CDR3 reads CASILGSGGFGEQFF.

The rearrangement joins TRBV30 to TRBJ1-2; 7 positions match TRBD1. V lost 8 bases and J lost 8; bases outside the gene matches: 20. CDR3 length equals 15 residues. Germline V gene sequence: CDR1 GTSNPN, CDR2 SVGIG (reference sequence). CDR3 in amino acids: CAKEGTGTATMGYTF. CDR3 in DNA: TGTGCCAAGGAGGGAACCGGGACAGCGACTATGGGCTACACCTTC.

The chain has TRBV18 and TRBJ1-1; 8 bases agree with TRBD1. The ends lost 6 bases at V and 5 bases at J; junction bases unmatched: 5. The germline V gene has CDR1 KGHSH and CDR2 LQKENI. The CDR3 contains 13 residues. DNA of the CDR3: TGTGCCAGCTCTCAACAGGGGGGAACTGAAGCTTTCTTT. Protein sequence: CASSQQGGTEAFF. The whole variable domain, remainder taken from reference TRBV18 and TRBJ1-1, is NAGVMQNPRHLVRRRGQEARLRCSPMKGHSHVYWYRQLPEEGLKFMVYLQKENIIDESGMPKERFSAEFPKEGPSILRIQQVVRGDSAAYFCASSQQGGTEAFFGQGTRLTVV.

For the CDR3, the DNA is TGTGCCAGCAGCTTCCCGAATCAGCCCCAGCATTTT. Translation: CASSFPNQPQHF. The chain couples TRBV5-5 to TRBJ1-5; the D is unclear. Germline CDR1 and CDR2: SGHKS and YYEKEE (reference sequence). Trimming left V 2 bases short and J 4 bases short, with 4 bases between. CDR3 length: 12 residues.

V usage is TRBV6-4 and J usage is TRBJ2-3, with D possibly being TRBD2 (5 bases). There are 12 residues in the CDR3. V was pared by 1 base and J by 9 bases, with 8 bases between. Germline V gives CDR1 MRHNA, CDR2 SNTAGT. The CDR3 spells CASSDLSGTQYF. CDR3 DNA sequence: TGTGCCAGCAGTGACTTAAGCGGAACGCAGTATTTT.

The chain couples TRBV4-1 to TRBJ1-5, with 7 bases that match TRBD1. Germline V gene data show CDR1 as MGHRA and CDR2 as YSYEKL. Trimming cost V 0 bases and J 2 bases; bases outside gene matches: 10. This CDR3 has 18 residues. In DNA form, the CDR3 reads TGCGCCAGCAGCCAAGAAGAGTTTGGACAGGCCGGCAATCAGCCCCAGCATTTT. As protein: CASSQEEFGQAGNQPQHF.

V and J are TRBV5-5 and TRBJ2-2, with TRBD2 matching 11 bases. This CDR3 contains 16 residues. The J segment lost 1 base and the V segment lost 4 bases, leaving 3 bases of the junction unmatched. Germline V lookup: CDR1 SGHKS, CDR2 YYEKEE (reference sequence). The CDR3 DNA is TGTGCCAGCAGCCCGGGACTAGCGGTGAACACCGGGGAGCTGTTTTTT. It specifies CASSPGLAVNTGELFF.

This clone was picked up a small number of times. The CDR3 DNA reads as TGTGCCAGCAGCTTAGCTTCGGGGGACAGAACCTACGAGCAGTACTTC. It is translated as CASSLASGDRTYEQYF. This chain uses TRBV28 with TRBJ2-7, with a tentative D call TRBD1 (7 bases). V lost 6 bases and J 2 bases, leaving 20 bases between the germline ends. Germline CDR1 MDHEN, CDR2 SYDVKM. The CDR3 is made up of 16 amino acids.

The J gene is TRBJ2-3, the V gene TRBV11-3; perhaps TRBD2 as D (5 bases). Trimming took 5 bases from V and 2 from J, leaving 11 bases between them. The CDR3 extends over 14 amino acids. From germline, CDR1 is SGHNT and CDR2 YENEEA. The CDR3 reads CASSPRTSTDTQYF. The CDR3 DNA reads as TGTGCCAGCAGCCCGCGGACTTCCACAGATACGCAGTATTTT.

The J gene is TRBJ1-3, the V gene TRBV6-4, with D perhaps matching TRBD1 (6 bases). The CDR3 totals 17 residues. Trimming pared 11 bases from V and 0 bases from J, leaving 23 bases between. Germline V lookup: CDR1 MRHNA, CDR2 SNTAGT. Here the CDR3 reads CAGVQGHQKDSGNTIYF. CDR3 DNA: TGTGCCGGGGTCCAGGGACACCAAAAGGACTCTGGAAACACCATATATTTT.

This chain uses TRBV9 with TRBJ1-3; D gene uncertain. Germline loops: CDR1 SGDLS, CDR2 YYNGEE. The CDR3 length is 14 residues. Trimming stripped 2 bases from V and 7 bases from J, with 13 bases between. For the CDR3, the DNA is TGTGCCAGCAGCGTGGCGACAACCGGCAACACCATATATTTT. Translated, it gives CASSVATTGNTIYF.

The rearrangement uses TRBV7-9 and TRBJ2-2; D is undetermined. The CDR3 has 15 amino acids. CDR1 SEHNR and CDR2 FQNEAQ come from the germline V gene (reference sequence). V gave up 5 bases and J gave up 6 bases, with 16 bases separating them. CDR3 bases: TGTGCCAGCAGCCCCCCCCCGAGATTGGCCGGGGAGCTGTTTTTT. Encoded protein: CASSPPPRLAGELFF. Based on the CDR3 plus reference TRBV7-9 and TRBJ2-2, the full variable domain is DTGVSQNPRHKITKRGQNVTFRCDPISEHNRLYWYRQTLGQGPEFLTYFQNEAQLEKSRLLSDRFSAERPKGSFSTLEIQRTEQGDSAMYLCASSPPPRLAGELFFGEGSRLTVL.

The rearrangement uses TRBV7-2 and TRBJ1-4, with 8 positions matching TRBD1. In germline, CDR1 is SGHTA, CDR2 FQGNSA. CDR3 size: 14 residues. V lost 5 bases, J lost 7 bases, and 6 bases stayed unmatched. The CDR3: CASSVTGGSEKLFF. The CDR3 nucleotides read TGTGCCAGCAGCGTCACAGGGGGGAGTGAAAAACTGTTTTTT.

The CDR3 nucleotides read TGTGCCAGCAAGAGACAGGGGTTTAGGCATGAGCAGTTCTTC. Translation: CASKRQGFRHEQFF. The chain has TRBV2 and TRBJ2-1; 8 bases align to TRBD1. Germline CDR1 reads SNHLY; CDR2 reads FYNNEI. CDR3 length: 14 amino acids. V dropped 7 bases and J dropped 8; count of bases not matched to a gene: 10.

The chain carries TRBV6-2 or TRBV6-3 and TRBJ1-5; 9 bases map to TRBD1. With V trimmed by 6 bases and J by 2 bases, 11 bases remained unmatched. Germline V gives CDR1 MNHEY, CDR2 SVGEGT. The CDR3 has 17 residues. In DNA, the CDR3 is TGTGCCAGCAGCGAGCCGGGACAGGGATGGGGCAATCAGCCCCAGCATTTT. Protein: CASSEPGQGWGNQPQHF.

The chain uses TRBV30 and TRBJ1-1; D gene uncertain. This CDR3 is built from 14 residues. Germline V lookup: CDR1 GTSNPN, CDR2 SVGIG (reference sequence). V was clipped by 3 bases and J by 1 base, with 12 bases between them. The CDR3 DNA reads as TGTGCCTGGAGGCACTGGGCCGCGAACACTGAAGCTTTCTTT. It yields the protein CAWRHWAANTEAFF.

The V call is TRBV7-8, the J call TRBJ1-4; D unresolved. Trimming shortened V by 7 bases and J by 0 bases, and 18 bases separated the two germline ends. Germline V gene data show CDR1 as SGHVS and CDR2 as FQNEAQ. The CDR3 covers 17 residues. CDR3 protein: CASITTTDYATNEKLFF. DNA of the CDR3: TGTGCCAGCATTACTACCACGGACTACGCAACTAATGAAAAACTGTTTTTT.

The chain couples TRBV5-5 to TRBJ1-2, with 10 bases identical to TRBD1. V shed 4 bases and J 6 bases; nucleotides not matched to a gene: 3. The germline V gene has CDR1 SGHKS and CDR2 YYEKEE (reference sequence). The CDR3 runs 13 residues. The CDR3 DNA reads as TGTGCCAGCAGCCCGGGACAGGGGAATGGCTACACCTTC. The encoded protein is CASSPGQGNGYTF.

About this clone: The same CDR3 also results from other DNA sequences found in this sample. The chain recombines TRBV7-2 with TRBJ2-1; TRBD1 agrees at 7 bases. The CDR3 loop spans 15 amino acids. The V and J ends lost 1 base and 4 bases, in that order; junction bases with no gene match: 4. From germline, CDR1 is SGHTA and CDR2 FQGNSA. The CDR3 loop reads CASSLDRGEYNEQFF. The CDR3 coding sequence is TGTGCCAGCAGCTTAGACAGGGGCGAATACAATGAGCAGTTCTTC.

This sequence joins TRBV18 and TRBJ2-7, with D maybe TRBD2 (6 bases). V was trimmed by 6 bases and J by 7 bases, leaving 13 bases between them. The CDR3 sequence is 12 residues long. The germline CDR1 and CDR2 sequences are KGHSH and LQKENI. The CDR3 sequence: CASSLEEGEQYF. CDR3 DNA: TGTGCCAGCTCCCTGGAGGAGGGGGAGCAGTACTTC.

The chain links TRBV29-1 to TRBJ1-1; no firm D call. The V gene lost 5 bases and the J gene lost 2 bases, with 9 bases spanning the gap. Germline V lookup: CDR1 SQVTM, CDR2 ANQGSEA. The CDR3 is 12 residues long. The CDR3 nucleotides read TGCAGCGTTCGGGAGACTAACACTGAAGCTTTCTTT. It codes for CSVRETNTEAFF.

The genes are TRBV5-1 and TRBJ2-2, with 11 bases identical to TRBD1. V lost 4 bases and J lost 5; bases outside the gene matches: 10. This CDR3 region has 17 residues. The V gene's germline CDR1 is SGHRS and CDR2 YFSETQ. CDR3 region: CASSHLSGQGDTGELFF. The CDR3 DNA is TGCGCCAGCAGCCATCTTTCGGGACAGGGGGATACCGGGGAGCTGTTTTTT. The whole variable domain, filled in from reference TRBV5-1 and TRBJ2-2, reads KAGVTQTPRYLIKTRGQQVTLSCSPISGHRSVSWYQQTPGQGLQFLFEYFSETQRNKGNFPGRFSGRQFSNSRSEMNVSTLELGDSALYLCASSHLSGQGDTGELFFGEGSRLTVL.

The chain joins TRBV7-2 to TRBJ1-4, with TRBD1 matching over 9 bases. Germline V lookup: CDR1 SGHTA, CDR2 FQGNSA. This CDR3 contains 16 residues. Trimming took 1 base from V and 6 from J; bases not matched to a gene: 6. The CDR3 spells CASSLVRGQGHEKLFF. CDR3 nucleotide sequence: TGTGCCAGCAGCTTAGTTAGGGGACAGGGTCATGAAAAACTGTTTTTT.